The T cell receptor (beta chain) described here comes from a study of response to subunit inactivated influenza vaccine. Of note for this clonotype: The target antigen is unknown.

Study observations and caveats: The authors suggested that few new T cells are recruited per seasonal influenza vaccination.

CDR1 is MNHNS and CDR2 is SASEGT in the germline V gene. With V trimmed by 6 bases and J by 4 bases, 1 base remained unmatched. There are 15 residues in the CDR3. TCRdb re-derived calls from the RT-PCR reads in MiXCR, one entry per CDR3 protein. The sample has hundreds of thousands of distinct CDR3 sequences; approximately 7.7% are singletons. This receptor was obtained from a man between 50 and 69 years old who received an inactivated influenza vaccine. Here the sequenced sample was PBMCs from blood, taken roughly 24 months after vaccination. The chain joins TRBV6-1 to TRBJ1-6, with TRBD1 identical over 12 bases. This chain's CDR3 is CASRGQGAYNSPLHF. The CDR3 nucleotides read TGTGCCAGCAGGGGACAGGGGGCATATAATTCACCCCTCCACTTT.